This T cell receptor (beta chain) was obtained from a study of cytomegalovirus exposure and HLA in healthy donors. CDR1 and CDR2 (germline): SGHNT, YYREEE (reference sequence). The V segment lost 1 base and the J segment 3 bases; nucleotides outside the gene matches: 4. The CDR3 contains 15 residues. Whole-study results and caveats: Accurate prediction of HLA-A and HLA-B alleles (for most subjects) was reportedly achieved from TCR beta sequences. In a later analysis, the majority of CMV-associated beta chains seemingly showed HLA restriction. A classifier reportedly called cytomegalovirus status with high sensitivity and specificity.

Turning to this clone: The antigen remains unidentified.

The PCR had 60 Vbeta and 13 Jbeta primers. The repertoire was sequenced with immunoSEQ multiplex PCR; TCRdb's copy has only in-frame clones and lacks some. This table holds over 150,000 clones, 84% found once. The chain joins TRBV5-4 to TRBJ2-7; TRBD2 matches 10 bases. The sample was PBMCs. This sequence originates from a boy aged 2 to 10 in good health and CMV-seronegative. The CDR3 sequence: CASSLSSGSDYEQYF. The CDR3 nucleotides are TGTGCCAGCAGCTTGTCTAGCGGGAGCGACTACGAGCAGTACTTC. The entire variable domain, with the rest obtained from reference TRBV5-4 and TRBJ2-7, is as follows: ETGVTQSPTHLIKTRGQQVTLRCSSQSGHNTVSWYQQALGQGPQFIFQYYREEENGRGNFPPRFSGLQFPNYSSELNVNALELDDSALYLCASSLSSGSDYEQYFGPGTRLTVT.